The sequence of this TCR beta chain was determined in a study of blood T cells in healthy people across ages. Study outcomes and limitations: Donor CMV status, an unknown factor, possibly confounded changes in expanded clonotypes. Diversity of TCR beta per million T cells declined in a roughly linear way with age.

Samples each had at least 6 micrograms of total RNA extracted. Details on this clonotype: Its specificity is not known.

The germline V gene has CDR1 SGHTA and CDR2 FQGTGA. This CDR3 has 13 amino acids. V dropped 4 bases and J dropped 6 bases, with 11 bases sitting between them. Using a J-beta primer mix together with a sample-barcoded 5' primer, a second PCR was run for about 6 to 11 cycles. TCRdb re-called the 5' RACE reads through MiXCR, storing one row per CDR3 protein. The sample holds 800,000 or so distinct CDR3 sequences, 25% seen once. Another study also made use of these data, one on T cells of mothers and their children. According to that study: Healthy Caucasian mothers, three in number, and their six children were the donors.

Source material: blood. The chain carries TRBV7-3 and TRBJ2-3, with a weak D call TRBD1 (5 bases). The TCR was taken from a boy younger than 18 in good health. CDR3 protein: CASSSSRVDTQYF. The CDR3 region has the DNA TGTGCCAGCAGCTCTTCCAGGGTGGATACGCAGTATTTT.